Listed here is a single TCR beta chain. Which antigen it targets is not known. No base quality information exists; no much larger clone differs at one position. Sequences LNHDA (CDR1) and SQIVND (CDR2) are obtained from the germline V gene (reference sequence). Measured from the cysteine to the phenylalanine, the CDR3 is 15 residues long. Only the CDR3 DNA is retained, 45 bases long and in frame from the first base. Trimming takes 9 bases from V and 4 bases from J, and the germline ends sit 16 bases apart. The record originates from a study of cytomegalovirus exposure and HLA in healthy donors listed by TCRdb under 2017. Regarding the research as a whole: In an earlier analysis of under 600 of the donors, about 260 Gb of sequence data and just under 120 million unique TCR beta sequences from about 190 million T cells were reported. The number of donors typed differed by locus, with about 629-630 for A, B, C, DRB1 and DQB1, more than 500 for DQA1, under 610 for DPA1, and about 450 for DPB1. In a later analysis, previously published TCR beta repertoires from 600 to 850 donors were re-analyzed and high-resolution HLA genotyping was added so that TCR occurrence patterns could be studied. The study was designed to test whether signatures of past pathogen exposure could be identified by cataloging public T cell receptors. An earlier analysis of around 640 of the donors used high-throughput TCR beta sequencing to judge whether each TCR beta V gene segment behaved as functional or pseudogenic. Because of strong linkage in the cohort, five DR-DQ haplotypes were treated as single units for association and clustering. A separate validation cohort of more than 100 different subjects was used in addition to the approximately 610-subject first cohort. In a later genetic analysis, genome-wide SNP genotypes for about three fifths of the roughly 670 donors were used, and that subset was treated as a discovery cohort. Across some 400 genotyped donors of the cohort, an average of roughly 250,000 unique TCR beta nucleotide sequences per donor were sequenced, and approximately 19% of those sequences were non-productive. The study profiled the T cell repertoires of hundreds of subjects by immunosequencing and related them to cytomegalovirus serostatus. Donor age, sex, ethnicity and CMV serostatus were compiled together with the repertoire data. All discovery cohort repertoires had been generated on a single sequencing platform. Class I and class II HLA loci were covered by the typing at four-digit resolution. Among the roughly 390 genotyped donors, around 81% belonged to the genetic ancestry cluster associated with self-reported Caucasian donors. About 330 gigabases of sequencing data and 70 million to 100 million unique TCR sequences made up an early release that covered approximately 620 HLA-typed donors. Rather than drawing on any new phenotypic data, the later analysis identified candidate immune exposures from TCR beta sequences and the way those sequences occurred across donors. To predict cytomegalovirus infection status, the study brought together high-throughput TCR immunosequencing, statistical association of individual TCRs with disease status, and machine learning.

The cohort comprised around 690 healthy bone marrow donors. At the time of sampling, all cohort members were nominally healthy, though unrecorded immune exposures were likely present. The donor tested CMV seronegative, placing the donor among the 300 to 400 seronegative members of the cohort. Every donor gave a peripheral blood sample, and the peripheral blood mononuclear cells from that sample were used for TCR beta sequencing. The Qiagen DNeasy Blood Extraction Kit was used to extract genomic DNA from the blood cell samples. The library was built by means of the immunoSEQ multiplex PCR assay. The multiplex PCR relied on a mix of 60 forward primers for TCR Vbeta segments and 13 reverse primers for TCR Jbeta segments. The CDR3 region of rearranged TCR beta genes was amplified from genomic DNA with a multiplex PCR assay. Amplified TCR beta libraries were sequenced as 87-base-pair reads on the Illumina HiSeq System. As for the authors' bioinformatics: A later analysis counted tens of millions of unique TCR beta chains across the 666 repertoires, and some 12 million of these chains were shared by at least two donors. To remove PCR and sequencing errors, raw reads were error-corrected and collapsed into unique sequences using a nearest-neighbor algorithm that merged closely related sequences. CDR3 sequences were aligned to IMGT reference sequences to assign V, D and J gene segments. For a sequence to be retained, at least a six-nucleotide match to both a V gene segment and a J gene segment was required. Rearrangements were classified as productive when the CDR3 lacked stop codons and remained in frame with V and J, and all other rearrangements were classified as non-productive. Following IMGT convention, CDR3 was defined as the stretch from the second conserved V-encoded cysteine to the conserved J-encoded phenylalanine. In an earlier analysis of roughly 580 of the donors, sequences lacking an unambiguous match to a single V gene segment were excluded. In an earlier analysis of some 590 of the donors, V segments were called functional above 56.7% productive rearrangements and were called segregating when the between-donor standard deviation exceeded 5%. A statistical classification framework was built for diagnosing cytomegalovirus status from the catalog of TCR beta chain sequences. In a later analysis, V and J genes were assigned by comparing TCR nucleotide sequences against IMGT/GENE-DB human TR gene sequences. Using the TCRdist pipeline, a later analysis assigned CDR3 sequences along with most-parsimonious VDJ recombination scenarios. In a later analysis, each TCR beta chain was defined by its CDR3 amino acid sequence together with its V-gene family, and reads lacking a unique V-gene family were excluded. In a later analysis, 450 to 600 highly shared, low-generation-probability nucleotide sequences were removed to address suspected cross-contamination and a sequencing artifact. In a later analysis, a clonal expansion index for each public chain was calculated from normalized within-repertoire ranks of inferred template counts. A later analysis computed generation probabilities with a VDJ recombination model fitted to out-of-frame rearrangements, and checked the results against IGoR. In a later analysis, TCR-TCR, TCR-HLA and TCR-CMV co-occurrence was scored with hypergeometric tests, and a repertoire-size bias correction was applied to TCR pairs. In a later analysis, false discovery rates were estimated by permuting HLA or CMV assignments 20 times. In a later analysis, co-occurring TCRs were grouped with DBSCAN, and TCRdist sequence similarity was added when clustering was performed within HLA-allele-positive subsets. Repertoires with fewer than 30,000 or more than 120,000 public chains were left out of co-occurrence clustering, as were a handful of repertoires with anomalous nucleotide sharing. The table comes from immuneACCESS by way of TCRdb, which keeps in-frame sequences with V and J called. Part of the clones is missing from these tables; in studies checked, under half for an unresolved V gene and the rest for unknown reasons. V and J calls and clone size are given by that table; D and trimming were obtained from the DNA. This sample holds 100,000 to 150,000 clones; 70% to 85% were observed only once. In total, the top ten clones hold about 1.7% of the sample.

Study-wide conclusions, independent of this receptor: Specific HLA alleles were associated with about 17,000 TCR beta sequences at a false discovery rate of 0.05 in a later analysis. A further reported finding was that TCR beta sequences accurately predicted the HLA-A and HLA-B alleles for most subjects in the first cohort. An earlier analysis of 587 of the donors showed that most TCR beta V segments appeared in productive rearrangements either about 87% or about 30% of the time, which broadly matched IMGT annotations. While some public TCRs were present in many individuals, most TCR sequences turned up only very rarely across donors. The authors suggested that the approach could potentially be generalized to other disease states and immunological phenotypes. Roughly uniform sequencing depth across donors was assumed in presence/absence analyses, although this assumption may not hold. Because HLA typing was unavailable for some donors at each locus, only the typed subset was used in association tests. A total of fewer than 200 TCR beta chains were listed by the study as associated with cytomegalovirus. In a later analysis, most CMV-associated TCR beta chains were found to appear HLA-restricted, with HLA associations seemingly driven largely by CMV exposure. The earlier analysis of some 560 of the donors excluded roughly 17 rarely observed V segments, including chromosome 9 orphons, because counts were too low. The classifier was reported to diagnose cytomegalovirus status with high specificity and sensitivity in both the original cohort and the validation cohort. In a later analysis, TCR association rates were found to vary across HLA loci, with the most associated TCRs seen for DRB1 alleles and the fewest for HLA-C alleles. Several of the top co-occurrence clusters appeared to be linked to parvovirus B19, influenza, CMV and Epstein-Barr virus, according to a later analysis. Correlated functional status among segregating V segments might reflect linkage disequilibrium, but an unknown experimental factor could not be ruled out. Because the 87-base-pair reads could not distinguish some IMGT-functional V segments, including TRBV6-2 and TRBV6-3, those segments were excluded. The only immune exposure information available for the cohort was CMV serostatus. Compared with the roughly 700-donor mean, donors in an Asian-associated ancestry cluster had fewer N-insertions in productive TCRs, according to a later genetic analysis. Three of the identified cytomegalovirus-associated TCR beta chains were confirmed in vitro to be specific for cytomegalovirus antigens. Strong co-occurrence of HLA alleles, especially DR and DQ, made assigning TCR associations to individual alleles difficult. In a later analysis, HLA-associated TCR beta chains were found to be more clonally expanded and to have lower generation probabilities than equally common non-associated chains. A group of highly shared sequence variants was considered likely to be a technical artifact of the sequencing pipeline. An association between a missense DCLRE1C variant and V-gene and J-gene trimming of TCR beta chains was found in a later genetic analysis and replicated in an independent cohort. This cohort had only TCR beta chains sequenced, and the lack of alpha or paired-chain data limited which features could be detected.

Specimen: PBMCs. This clonotype was obtained from a young man in good health and CMV-seronegative. The chain is made from TRBV19 and TRBJ1-6; a tentative D call is TRBD1 (6 bases match). The nucleotide sequence is given as TGTGCCAGCACAGGGCAGGCCCTTTATAATTCACCCCTCCACTTT. It translates to CASTGQALYNSPLHF.